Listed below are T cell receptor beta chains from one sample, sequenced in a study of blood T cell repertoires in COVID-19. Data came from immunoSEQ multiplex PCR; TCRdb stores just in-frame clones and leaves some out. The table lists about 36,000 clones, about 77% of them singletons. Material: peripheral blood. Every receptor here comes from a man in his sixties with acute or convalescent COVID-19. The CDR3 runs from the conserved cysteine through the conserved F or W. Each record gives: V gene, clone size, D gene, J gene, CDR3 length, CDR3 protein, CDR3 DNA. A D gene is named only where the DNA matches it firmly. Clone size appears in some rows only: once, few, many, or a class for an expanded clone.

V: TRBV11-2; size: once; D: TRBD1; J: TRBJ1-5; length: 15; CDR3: CASSLGDREHQPQHF; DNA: TGTGCCAGCAGCTTAGGGGACAGGGAGCACCAGCCCCAGCATTTT
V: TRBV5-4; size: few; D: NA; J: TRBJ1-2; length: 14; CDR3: CASSRVGRDYGYTF; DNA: TGTGCCAGCAGCAGAGTCGGTCGGGACTATGGCTACACCTTC
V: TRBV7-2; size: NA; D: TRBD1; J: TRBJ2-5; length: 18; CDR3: CASSLSRTGIRKAETQYF; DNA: TGTGCCAGCAGCTTATCTAGGACAGGGATAAGGAAGGCAGAGACCCAGTACTTC
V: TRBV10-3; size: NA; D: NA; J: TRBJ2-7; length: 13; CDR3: CAISEVGGGEQYF; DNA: TGTGCCATCAGTGAGGTGGGAGGGGGGGAGCAGTACTTC
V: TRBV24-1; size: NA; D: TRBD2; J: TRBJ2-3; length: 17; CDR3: CATSGGGRAPSTDTQYF; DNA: TGTGCCACCAGTGGCGGCGGGAGGGCCCCTAGCACAGATACGCAGTATTTT
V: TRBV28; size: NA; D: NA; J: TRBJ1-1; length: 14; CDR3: CASSVHRPNTEAFF; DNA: TGTGCCAGCAGTGTACACAGGCCGAACACTGAAGCTTTCTTT
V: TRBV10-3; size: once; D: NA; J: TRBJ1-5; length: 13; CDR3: CAMGPGGNQPQHF; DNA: TGTGCCATGGGGCCCGGAGGCAATCAGCCCCAGCATTTT
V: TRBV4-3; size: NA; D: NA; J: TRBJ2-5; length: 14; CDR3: CASSQEFGGHRRYF; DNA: TGCGCCAGCAGCCAAGAATTCGGGGGGCACAGAAGGTACTTC
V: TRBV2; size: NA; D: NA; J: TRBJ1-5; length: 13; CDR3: CASRLRGNQPQHF; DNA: TGTGCCAGCAGACTCCGGGGCAATCAGCCCCAGCATTTT
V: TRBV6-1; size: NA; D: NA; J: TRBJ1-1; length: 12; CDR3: CASSERGGVAFF; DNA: TGTGCCAGCAGTGAGAGGGGAGGGGTGGCTTTCTTT
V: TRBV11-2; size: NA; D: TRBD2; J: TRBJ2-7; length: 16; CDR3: CASSLSGTSGRYEQYF; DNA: TGTGCCAGCAGCTTATCCGGGACTAGCGGGAGATACGAGCAGTACTTC
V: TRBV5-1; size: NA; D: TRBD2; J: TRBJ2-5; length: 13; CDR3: CASSRGGEETQYF; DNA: TGCGCCAGCAGCCGCGGGGGGGAAGAGACCCAGTACTTC
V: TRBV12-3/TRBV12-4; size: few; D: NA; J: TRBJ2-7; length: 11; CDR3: CASSLGSEQYF; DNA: TGTGCCAGCAGTTTGGGCAGCGAGCAGTACTTC
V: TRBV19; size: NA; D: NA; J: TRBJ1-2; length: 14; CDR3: CASSIDPGYYGYTF; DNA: TGTGCCAGTAGTATAGATCCGGGGTACTATGGCTACACCTTC
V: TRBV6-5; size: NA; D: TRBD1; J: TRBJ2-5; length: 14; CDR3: CATEWTGLAETQYF; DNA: TGTGCCACGGAATGGACAGGTCTGGCGGAGACCCAGTACTTC
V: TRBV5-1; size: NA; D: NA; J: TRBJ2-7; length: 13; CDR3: CASSLAPAQVWYF; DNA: TGCGCCAGCAGCTTGGCCCCGGCCCAGGTATGGTACTTC
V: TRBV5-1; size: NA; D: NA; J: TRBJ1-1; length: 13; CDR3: CASGWGANTEAFF; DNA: TGCGCCAGTGGGTGGGGCGCGAACACTGAAGCTTTCTTT
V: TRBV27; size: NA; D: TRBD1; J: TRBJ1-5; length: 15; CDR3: CASSLRRGQNQPQHF; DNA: TGTGCCAGCAGTTTACGCAGGGGGCAAAATCAGCCCCAGCATTTT
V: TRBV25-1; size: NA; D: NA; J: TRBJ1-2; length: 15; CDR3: CASRPSGGRAYGYTF; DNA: TGTGCCAGCAGACCATCTGGGGGGAGAGCCTATGGCTACACCTTC
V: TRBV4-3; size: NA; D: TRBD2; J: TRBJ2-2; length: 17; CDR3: CASSQHSSGANTGELFF; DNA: TGCGCCAGCAGCCAGCACTCTAGCGGGGCGAACACCGGGGAGCTGTTTTTT
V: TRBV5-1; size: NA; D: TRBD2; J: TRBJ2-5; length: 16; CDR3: CASSLGEGGRGETQYF; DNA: TGCGCCAGCAGCTTGGGGGAGGGCGGGAGAGGAGAGACCCAGTACTTC